This TCR beta chain was sequenced during a study of low-dose radiotherapy and immunotherapy resistance in tumors. First-strand cDNA used TRAV- and TRBV-specific primers, covering alpha and beta chains. Over roughly 18 PCR cycles, TCRs were amplified from a constant-region primer and V-primer adapter. MiXCR, run by TCRdb on the reads, gives a single entry per CDR3 protein. The sample includes about 12,000 distinct CDR3 sequences, roughly 80% of them seen just once. Germline V gives CDR1 SQVTM, CDR2 ANQGSEA. The CDR3 extends over 13 amino acids. With V trimmed by 8 bases and J by 6 bases, 10 bases remained unmatched.

The rearrangement uses TRBV29-1 and TRBJ2-4, with 7 nucleotides matching TRBD2. The receptor was derived from a human donor with advanced metastatic prostate, ovarian, gallbladder or colorectal cancer (not recorded which). This table probably holds off-target reads from a library built for another chain. CDR3 region: CSHELIAGNIQYF. The CDR3 DNA follows: TGCAGCCATGAGCTTATAGCGGGAAACATTCAGTACTTC.